The rows below give T cell receptor beta chains drawn from one sample of a study of T-cell memory formation after mild COVID-19. In TCRdb, the 5' RACE reads were re-called with MiXCR into one record per CDR3 protein. The sample has 180,000 or so distinct CDR3 sequences, under 20% seen once; the top ten hold about 2.1%. The sample consisted of PBMCs or a T cell subset sorted from them (not recorded which). The receptor source for this set is an adult woman who had mild COVID-19 (a few samples of this study predate the infection). Cell type and time point are not known. Each CDR3 is given with its conserved first and last residue.

J,V,CDR3
TRBJ2-7,TRBV29-1,CSQRKVSRGAPLAYEQYF
TRBJ2-2,TRBV5-1,CASNNEAPRRSGELFF
TRBJ2-3,TRBV5-4,CASSSSWGQGDTQYF
TRBJ2-7,TRBV6-5,CASSYTSGPYEQYF
TRBJ1-2,TRBV5-5,CASSLSDLMGGYTF
TRBJ2-3,TRBV2,CASNSGLAWTDTQYF
TRBJ1-1,TRBV4-2,CASSQDRGRGTEAFF
TRBJ2-7,TRBV4-1,CASSRDPKGLSSYEQYF
TRBJ2-2,TRBV5-5,CASSFRQGATGELFF
TRBJ1-1,TRBV20-1,CSLSLGDTEAFF
TRBJ2-3,TRBV20-1,CSARVAGGLRTDTQYF
TRBJ2-5,TRBV20-1,CSARGPQRTQYF
TRBJ2-3,TRBV5-5,CASSFRGVSTDTQYF
TRBJ2-3,TRBV7-2,CASSLGTGPDTQYF
TRBJ1-2,TRBV18,CASSPLDSPQSYGYTF
TRBJ2-5,TRBV7-9,CASRPGRGDQETQYF
TRBJ2-1,TRBV5-1,CASSLGTLAGAYNEQFF
TRBJ2-5,TRBV14,CASSQARGGAETQYF
TRBJ1-2,TRBV12-3/TRBV12-4,CASSLEVSGYTF
TRBJ2-3,TRBV20-1,CSRAGGAHNTQYF
TRBJ2-2,TRBV7-3,CASSSGVEAGELFF
TRBJ2-3,TRBV5-1,CASSPDLAGVTDTQYF
TRBJ2-6,TRBV5-1,CASSLAGRVGGANVLTF
TRBJ2-3,TRBV20-1,CSARKLSGRADTQYF
TRBJ2-7,TRBV7-9,CASSSPDNSYEQYF
TRBJ2-2,TRBV7-8,CASSSLPHRGGELFF
TRBJ2-7,TRBV11-3,CASSLASQGYEQYF
TRBJ2-1,TRBV19,CASSVGGIYRNEQFF
TRBJ2-3,TRBV5-1,CASRSSGGSTDTQYF
TRBJ1-1,TRBV20-1,CSANPPRQDRQAFF
TRBJ2-5,TRBV5-1,CASSSGSGGLAETQYF
TRBJ2-1,TRBV9,CASSFLAGVANEQFF
TRBJ1-1,TRBV7-8,CASSLDGTANTKAFF